This T cell receptor beta chain was identified in a study of blood T cell repertoires in COVID-19. Study-level information: COVID-19 samples collected from the United States, Italy and Spain covered acute and convalescent phases. Sample material is recorded as cDNA or gDNA derived from T cells, B-cell-depleted T cells, or PBMCs.

There are a few counts of this clone. Authors' analysis steps: By means of reference gene primer amplification, nucleated cell counts were estimated. Assay: immunoSEQ multiplex PCR; the TCRdb copy retains only in-frame clones and omits some. V and J calls and clone size follow that table, whereas D and trimming were derived from the DNA. The sample shows about 49,000 clones, 80% to 90% of them seen only once. The germline gives CDR1 LGHNA, CDR2 YNFKEQ. The CDR3 has 18 residues. Germline trimming cut 2 bases from V and 1 base from J; bases unmatched to any gene: 11. The chain combines TRBV4-2 with TRBJ2-3; 8 bases are shared with TRBD2. The origin of this receptor is a woman in her sixties or seventies with acute or convalescent COVID-19. The sample comprised peripheral blood. The CDR3 protein is CASSQRVREAGGTDTQYF. The CDR3, as DNA: TGTGCCAGCAGCCAAAGGGTTCGTGAAGCGGGGGGCACAGATACGCAGTATTTT.